These 21 T cell receptor beta chains came from one sample sequenced in a study of blood T cells in healthy people across ages. A second 7 to 11 cycle PCR used barcoded and J-beta primers. One entry per CDR3 protein results from TCRdb running MiXCR on the 5' RACE reads. The sample lists 800,000 or so distinct CDR3 sequences; around 45% were seen once. Specimen: blood. The receptors originated from a man older than 75 in good health.

This clonotype has just a few counts. The chain couples TRBV7-2 to TRBJ1-6; 8 positions match TRBD1. Germline CDR1 SGHTA, CDR2 FQGNSA. Losses at the gene ends were 5 bases for V and 7 bases for J; bases not matched to a gene: 7. CDR3 length: 15 residues. CDR3 residues: CASSRGQGDNSPLHF. The CDR3 nucleotides are TGTGCCAGCAGCCGAGGACAGGGCGACAATTCACCCCTCCACTTT.

V is TRBV28 and J is TRBJ2-7; D is uncertain. In germline, CDR1 is MDHEN, CDR2 SYDVKM. CDR3 size: 12 residues. Trimming took off 7 bases at V and 3 bases at J, with 10 bases between the two ends. The CDR3: CASKRSNYEQYF. Here the CDR3 DNA reads TGTGCCAGCAAGAGGTCTAACTACGAGCAGTACTTC.

The chain employs TRBV18 and TRBJ2-3; 8 nucleotides align to TRBD1. The CDR3 has 15 amino acids. CDR1 is KGHSH, CDR2 LQKENI, per germline. Trimming cost V 2 bases and J 3 bases; bases outside gene matches: 4. This CDR3 reads CASSPATGGTDTQYF. For the CDR3, the DNA is TGTGCCAGCTCACCAGCAACAGGGGGAACAGATACGCAGTATTTT.

This clonotype showed up just once. V and J are TRBV29-1 and TRBJ2-3, with 7 bases lining up with TRBD2. The CDR3 totals 14 residues. Germline lookup yields CDR1 SQVTM and CDR2 ANQGSEA. V gave up 6 bases and J gave up 0 bases; unmatched junction bases: 6. The CDR3 nucleotides read TGCAGCGTCGCTAGCGGAGCTAGCACAGATACGCAGTATTTT. It encodes CSVASGASTDTQYF.

The rearrangement joins TRBV9 to TRBJ2-3; 9 bases agree with TRBD2. This CDR3 contains 17 residues. The ends lost 2 bases at V and 3 bases at J; junction bases unmatched: 10. CDR1 is SGDLS, CDR2 YYNGEE, per germline. Written as DNA, the CDR3 is TGTGCCAGCAGCGTGTCGATAGCGGGAGTAAGGACAGATACGCAGTATTTT. The encoded protein is CASSVSIAGVRTDTQYF.

This sequence joins TRBV28 and TRBJ2-7; 7 bases fit TRBD2. The CDR3 is made up of 16 amino acids. Germline V gene data show CDR1 as MDHEN and CDR2 as SYDVKM. Germline trimming cut 5 bases from V and 2 bases from J; bases unmatched to any gene: 12. Written as DNA, the CDR3 is TGTGCCAGCAGTCCTATACCCTCTAGCGGAACCTACGAGCAGTACTTC. Protein product: CASSPIPSSGTYEQYF.

This clonotype was seen more than once but under ten times. The rearrangement links TRBV29-1 to TRBJ2-1; D may be TRBD2 (5 bases). Germline V gene lookup returns CDR1 SQVTM and CDR2 ANQGSEA. V lost 3 bases and J 4 bases, leaving 13 bases between the germline ends. There are 14 residues in the CDR3. Here the CDR3 reads CSVEASKVYNEQFF. The CDR3 DNA reads as TGCAGCGTTGAGGCTAGCAAGGTGTACAATGAGCAGTTCTTC.

The CDR3 nucleotides are TGCGCCAGCAGCCGAGGACTAGCGGGAGGGAGCACAGATACGCAGTATTTT. Its translation: CASSRGLAGGSTDTQYF. J is TRBJ2-3 and V is TRBV5-1, with 15 bases matching TRBD2. Trimming at V came to 4 bases and at J to 0 bases, leaving 3 bases not matched to a gene. Per the germline V gene, CDR1 is SGHRS and CDR2 is YFSETQ. The CDR3 length is 17 residues.

Only a few counts were recorded for this clonotype. The rearrangement links TRBV29-1 to TRBJ2-3; no firm D call. The germline V gene has CDR1 SQVTM and CDR2 ANQGSEA. V was shortened by 5 bases and J by 0 bases, with 3 bases between the two germline ends. The CDR3 is 11 residues long. This CDR3 reads CSVQSTDTQYF. The CDR3 DNA reads TGCAGCGTTCAGAGCACAGATACGCAGTATTTT.

This clonotype was counted a few times. The chain carries TRBV20-1 and TRBJ2-3; 11 bases map to TRBD2. The germline CDR1 and CDR2 sequences are DFQATT and SNEGSKA (reference sequence). Losses at the gene ends were 1 base for V and 6 bases for J; bases not matched to a gene: 6. The CDR3 contains 15 residues. The CDR3 reads CSARATSGSSDTQYF. DNA of the CDR3: TGCAGTGCTAGAGCAACTAGCGGGAGCAGCGATACGCAGTATTTT.

The chain is built from TRBV9 and TRBJ1-5; unclear D gene. The CDR3 has 15 residues. V was pared by 4 bases and J by 1 base, with 12 bases between. Germline values: CDR1 SGDLS, CDR2 YYNGEE. The CDR3 nucleotides are TGTGCCAGCAGCCCGTGGGGTAAGAGCAATCAGCCCCAGCATTTT. The encoded protein is CASSPWGKSNQPQHF.

This clonotype was counted only a few times. This rearrangement joins TRBV5-1 to TRBJ2-3, with D unclear. This CDR3 has 14 residues. The V end lost 4 bases, the J end lost 2 bases, and 11 bases lay between the germline ends. The germline V gene encodes CDR1 SGHRS and CDR2 YFSETQ. This CDR3 is CASSDNRATDTQYF. The DNA of the CDR3 is TGCGCCAGCAGCGATAACAGAGCCACAGATACGCAGTATTTT. The variable domain in full, completed from reference TRBV5-1 and TRBJ2-3, reads KAGVTQTPRYLIKTRGQQVTLSCSPISGHRSVSWYQQTPGQGLQFLFEYFSETQRNKGNFPGRFSGRQFSNSRSEMNVSTLELGDSALYLCASSDNRATDTQYFGPGTRLTVL.

V is TRBV15 and J is TRBJ2-4; D not resolved. V was cut by 0 bases and J by 7 bases, with 4 bases left in between. The length of the CDR3 is 12 residues. CDR1 is LNHNV and CDR2 is YYDKDF in the germline V gene (reference sequence). The CDR3 loop reads CATSRDFNIQYF. CDR3 coding DNA: TGTGCCACCAGCAGAGACTTTAACATTCAGTACTTC.

The rearrangement uses TRBV6-2 or TRBV6-3 and TRBJ2-7; 7 nucleotides line up with TRBD2. The trim removed 5 bases at V and 7 bases at J, leaving 17 bases unmatched. This CDR3 has 16 residues. Germline CDR1 MNHEY, CDR2 SVGEGT. CDR3 region: CASSTPGLSPVGEQYF. The CDR3 nucleotides read TGTGCCAGCAGTACTCCGGGACTAAGCCCCGTGGGGGAGCAGTACTTC.

On this clonotype: The junction departs from the called germline gene at one end, perhaps through a read error. The chain joins TRBV5-1 to TRBJ2-1, with 10 bases that match TRBD2. Germline-derived CDR1 and CDR2 are SGHRS and YFSETQ. CDR3 length: 13 residues. CDR3 nucleotide sequence: TGCACCAGCAGCTCGGGACTAGCGAGCGCGGGGTTCTTC. It codes for CTSSSGLASAGFF.

This clonotype has only a few counts. The chain uses TRBV7-9 and TRBJ2-7; 7 positions match TRBD2. Germline CDR1 and CDR2: SEHNR and FQNEAQ (reference sequence). This CDR3 region has 15 residues. With V trimmed by 5 bases and J by 2 bases, 9 bases remained unmatched. The CDR3 sequence is CASSRPGLTPYEQYF. CDR3 bases: TGTGCCAGCAGCCGACCGGGACTAACTCCCTACGAGCAGTACTTC.

V usage is TRBV30 and J usage is TRBJ1-5; D perhaps matches TRBD1 (5 bases). Looked up from germline, CDR1 is GTSNPN and CDR2 is SVGIG (reference sequence). This CDR3 is built from 13 residues. V was trimmed by 3 bases and J by 3 bases, leaving 9 bases between them. CDR3 in amino acids: CAWSRQINQPQHF. For the CDR3, the DNA is TGTGCCTGGAGCCGACAGATCAATCAGCCCCAGCATTTT. Together with reference TRBV30 and TRBJ1-5, the CDR3 gives the full variable domain: SQTIHQWPATLVQPVGSPLSLECTVEGTSNPNLYWYRQAAGRGLQLLFYSVGIGQISSEVPQNLSASRPQDRQFILSSKKLLLSDSGFYLCAWSRQINQPQHFGDGTRLSIL.

Details on this clonotype: Relative to the germline gene, one junction end is altered; a read error may explain this. This chain uses TRBV20-1 with TRBJ2-5; no clear D. This CDR3 has 13 residues. Germline CDR1 and CDR2: DFQATT and SNEGSKA (reference sequence). The CDR3 sequence: CGARADLGETQYF. In nucleotides, the CDR3 is TGCGGTGCTAGAGCCGACCTAGGAGAGACCCAGTACTTC.

This clonotype was recorded at least ten times. The V and J genes are TRBV28 and TRBJ2-1; no firm D call. The germline V and J ends were trimmed by 3 bases and 3 bases, with 12 bases remaining between them. CDR1 and CDR2 (germline): MDHEN, SYDVKM. The CDR3 consists of 15 residues. CDR3 nucleotide sequence: TGTGCCAGCAGTTTGGGTGGGAACTTCTACAATGAGCAGTTCTTC. Its translation: CASSLGGNFYNEQFF.

Concerning this clonotype itself: A much larger clone lies one base from this, so it may be a read error. This chain joins TRBV7-2 and TRBJ2-3; 7 bases fit TRBD2. Trimming took 1 base from V and 5 from J; bases not matched to a gene: 9. The CDR3 is made up of 16 amino acids. The germline V gene encodes CDR1 SGHTA and CDR2 FQGNSA. CDR3 in DNA: TGTGCCAGCAGCTTAGATATGAGCGGGGTTGGAGATACGCAGTATTTT. Its protein is CASSLDMSGVGDTQYF. Combining the CDR3 with reference TRBV7-2 and TRBJ2-3 gives the whole variable domain GAGVSQSPSNKVTEKGKDVELRCDPISGHTALYWYRQSLGQGLEFLIYFQGNSAPDKSGLPSDRFSAERTGGSVSTLTIQRTQQEDSAVYLCASSLDMSGVGDTQYFGPGTRLTVL.

This sequence joins TRBV6-2 or TRBV6-3 and TRBJ2-1; maybe TRBD2 (7 bases). V was shortened by 6 bases and J by 6 bases, with 21 bases between the two germline ends. The germline V gene has CDR1 MNHEY and CDR2 SVGEGT. The CDR3 has 16 residues. The CDR3 region is CASRRGGTMGFNEQFF. For the CDR3, the DNA is TGTGCCAGCAGGAGGGGGGGGACTATGGGGTTCAATGAGCAGTTCTTC.